This T cell receptor (beta chain) was sequenced during a study of T cells in Graves' hyperthyroidism and ophthalmopathy. RNA transcripts gave rise to amplified TCR beta CDR3 regions. RT-PCR in the first round (using the HTBI primer set) targeted the TCR CDR3. TCRdb passed the multiplex PCR reads through MiXCR, listing each CDR3 protein once. The table shows around 620,000 distinct CDR3 sequences, with 35% to 55% occurring only once. Looked up from germline, CDR1 is MGHDK and CDR2 is SYGVNS. The CDR3 is made up of 12 amino acids. The V end lost 1 base, the J end lost 11 bases, and 11 bases lay between the germline ends. This clonotype was observed a few times.

The V gene is TRBV25-1, the J gene TRBJ1-1, with D perhaps matching TRBD1 (6 bases). This receptor was taken from an adult woman with Graves' disease, either hyperthyroidism or ophthalmopathy (not recorded which). Sample: peripheral blood or thyroid tissue (not recorded which). As DNA, the CDR3 is TGTGCCAGCAGTGAATTGGATCAGGGGGCTTTCTTT. It yields the protein CASSELDQGAFF.